This T cell receptor beta chain was sequenced during a study of control samples from healthy donors and cancer patients. Clones were read by immunoSEQ multiplex PCR, and TCRdb kept only the in-frame ones, dropping some. The repertoire holds 45,000 to 60,000 clones, with 94% as singletons. The sequenced sample consisted of blood. This TCR came from a man under 40 in good health.

Written as DNA, the CDR3 is TGCGCCAGCGGCAGGGGGGTATTAGCTTTCTTT. Residues: CASGRGVLAFF. This chain connects TRBV10-2 to TRBJ1-1, with TRBD1 matching over 7 bases. Germline-derived CDR1 and CDR2 are WSHSY and SAAADI. The CDR3 has 11 residues. The trim removed 8 bases at V and 10 bases at J, leaving 7 bases unmatched.